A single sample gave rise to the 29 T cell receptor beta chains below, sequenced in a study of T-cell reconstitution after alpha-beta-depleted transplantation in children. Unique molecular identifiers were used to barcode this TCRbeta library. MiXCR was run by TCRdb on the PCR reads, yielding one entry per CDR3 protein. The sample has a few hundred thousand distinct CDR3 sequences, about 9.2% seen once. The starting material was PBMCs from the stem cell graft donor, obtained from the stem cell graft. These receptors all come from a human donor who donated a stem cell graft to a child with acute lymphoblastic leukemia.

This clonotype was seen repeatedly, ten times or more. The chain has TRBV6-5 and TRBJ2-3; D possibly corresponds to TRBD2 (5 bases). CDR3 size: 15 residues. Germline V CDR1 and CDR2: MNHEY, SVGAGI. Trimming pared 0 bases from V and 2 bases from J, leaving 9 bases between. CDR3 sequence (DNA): TGTGCCAGCAGTTACTCGAACGGGATCACAGATACGCAGTATTTT. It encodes CASSYSNGITDTQYF.

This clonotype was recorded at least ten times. The DNA for the CDR3 is TGTGCCAGCAGCCCCAGGGACGGCACCTACGAGCAGTACTTC. This translates into CASSPRDGTYEQYF. The V call is TRBV3-1, the J call TRBJ2-7; D might be TRBD1 or TRBD2, each matching 5 bases. The CDR3 has 14 residues. The germline CDR1 and CDR2 sequences are LGHDT and YNNKEL (reference sequence). Trimming removed 4 bases at V and 2 bases at J, with 12 bases between.

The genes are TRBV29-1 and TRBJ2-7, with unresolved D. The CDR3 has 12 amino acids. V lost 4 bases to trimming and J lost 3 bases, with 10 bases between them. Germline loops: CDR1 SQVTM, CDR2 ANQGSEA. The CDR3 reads CSVGSDLYEQYF. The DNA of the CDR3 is TGCAGCGTTGGGTCAGACCTCTACGAGCAGTACTTC.

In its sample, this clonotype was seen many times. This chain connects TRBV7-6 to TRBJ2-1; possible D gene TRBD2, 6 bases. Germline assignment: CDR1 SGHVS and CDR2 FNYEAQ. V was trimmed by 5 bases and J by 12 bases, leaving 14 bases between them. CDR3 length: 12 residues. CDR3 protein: CASSGGGLVQFF. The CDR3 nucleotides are TGTGCCAGCAGCGGAGGAGGGCTGGTGCAGTTCTTC.

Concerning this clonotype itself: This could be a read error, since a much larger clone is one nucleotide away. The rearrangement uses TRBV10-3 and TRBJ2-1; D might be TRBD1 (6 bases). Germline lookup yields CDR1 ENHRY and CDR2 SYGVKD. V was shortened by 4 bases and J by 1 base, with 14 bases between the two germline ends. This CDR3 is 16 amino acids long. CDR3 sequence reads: CAISGPTGGSYNEQFF. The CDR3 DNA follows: TGTGCCATCAGTGGACCGACAGGCGGTTCCTACAATGAGCAGTTCTTC.

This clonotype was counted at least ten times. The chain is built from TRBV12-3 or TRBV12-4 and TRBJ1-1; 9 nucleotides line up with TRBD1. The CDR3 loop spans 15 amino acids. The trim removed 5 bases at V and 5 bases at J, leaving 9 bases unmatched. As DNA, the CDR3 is TGTGCCAGCAGTCCAGGGAGACAGGGGGGGACTGAAGCTTTCTTT. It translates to CASSPGRQGGTEAFF.

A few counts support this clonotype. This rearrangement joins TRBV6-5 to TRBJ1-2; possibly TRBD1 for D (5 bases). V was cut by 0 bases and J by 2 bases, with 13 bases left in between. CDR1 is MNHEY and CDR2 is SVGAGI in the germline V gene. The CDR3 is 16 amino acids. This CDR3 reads CASSYSKWEGNYGYTF. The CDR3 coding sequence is TGTGCCAGCAGTTACTCGAAATGGGAGGGGAACTATGGCTACACCTTC.

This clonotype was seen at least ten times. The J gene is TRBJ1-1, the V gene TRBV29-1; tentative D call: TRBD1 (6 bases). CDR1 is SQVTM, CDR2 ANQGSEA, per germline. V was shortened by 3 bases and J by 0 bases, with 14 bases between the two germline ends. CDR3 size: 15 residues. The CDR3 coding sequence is TGCAGCGTTGAGCACAGGGCCTCCTTGAACACTGAAGCTTTCTTT. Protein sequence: CSVEHRASLNTEAFF.

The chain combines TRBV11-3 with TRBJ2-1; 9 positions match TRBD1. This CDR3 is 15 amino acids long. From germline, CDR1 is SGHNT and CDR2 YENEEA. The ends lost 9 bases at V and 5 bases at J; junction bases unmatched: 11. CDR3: CASSTGTGLHNEQFF. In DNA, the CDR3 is TGTGCCAGTAGTACCGGGACAGGGTTACACAATGAGCAGTTCTTC.

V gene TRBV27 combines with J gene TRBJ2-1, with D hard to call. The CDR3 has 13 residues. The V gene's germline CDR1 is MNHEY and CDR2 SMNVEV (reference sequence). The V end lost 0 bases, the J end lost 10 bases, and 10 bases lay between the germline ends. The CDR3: CASSLSPALEQFF. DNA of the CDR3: TGTGCCAGCAGTTTATCGCCTGCCTTGGAGCAGTTCTTC.

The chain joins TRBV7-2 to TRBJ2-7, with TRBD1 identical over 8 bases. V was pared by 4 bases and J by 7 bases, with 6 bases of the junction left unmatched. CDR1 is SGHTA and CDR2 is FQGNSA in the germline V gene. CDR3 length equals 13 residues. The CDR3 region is CASSSDRVKEQYF. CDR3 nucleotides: TGTGCCAGCAGCTCGGACAGGGTAAAGGAGCAGTACTTC.

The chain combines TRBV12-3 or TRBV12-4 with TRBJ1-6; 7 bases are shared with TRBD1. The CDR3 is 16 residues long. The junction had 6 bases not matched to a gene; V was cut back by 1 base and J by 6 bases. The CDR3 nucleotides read TGTGCCAGCAGTTTAGGACAGGGCAGTTCTAATTCACCCCTCCACTTT. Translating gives CASSLGQGSSNSPLHF.

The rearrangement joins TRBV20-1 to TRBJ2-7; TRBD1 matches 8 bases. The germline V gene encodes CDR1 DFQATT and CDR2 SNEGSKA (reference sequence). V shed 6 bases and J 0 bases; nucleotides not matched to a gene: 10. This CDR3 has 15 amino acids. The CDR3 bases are TGCAGTGCCTCTCAGGGGGCCCGTTTCTCCTACGAGCAGTACTTC. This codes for CSASQGARFSYEQYF.

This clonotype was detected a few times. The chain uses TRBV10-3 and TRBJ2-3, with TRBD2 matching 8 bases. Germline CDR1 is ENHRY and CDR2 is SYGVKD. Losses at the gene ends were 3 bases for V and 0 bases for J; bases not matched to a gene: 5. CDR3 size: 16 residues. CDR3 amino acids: CAISDFTSGSTDTQYF. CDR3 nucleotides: TGTGCCATCAGTGATTTTACTAGCGGAAGCACAGATACGCAGTATTTT.

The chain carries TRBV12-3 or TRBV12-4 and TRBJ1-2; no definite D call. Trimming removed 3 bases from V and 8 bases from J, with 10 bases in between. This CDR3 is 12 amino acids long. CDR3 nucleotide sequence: TGTGCCAGCAGTTTCCCGGGCGGAGGCTACACCTTC. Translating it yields CASSFPGGGYTF.

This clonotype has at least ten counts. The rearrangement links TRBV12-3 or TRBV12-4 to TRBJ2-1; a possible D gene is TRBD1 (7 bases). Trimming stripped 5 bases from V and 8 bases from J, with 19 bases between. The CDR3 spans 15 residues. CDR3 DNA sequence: TGTGCCAGCAGTCGGGACAGTAGGAGGGTCGATGAGCAGTTCTTC. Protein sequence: CASSRDSRRVDEQFF.

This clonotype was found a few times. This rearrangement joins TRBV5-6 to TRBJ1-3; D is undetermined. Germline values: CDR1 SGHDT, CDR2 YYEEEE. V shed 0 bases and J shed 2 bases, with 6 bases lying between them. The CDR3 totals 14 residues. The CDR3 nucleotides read TGTGCCAGCAGCTTGGGTCGGGCTGGAAACACCATATATTTT. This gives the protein CASSLGRAGNTIYF.

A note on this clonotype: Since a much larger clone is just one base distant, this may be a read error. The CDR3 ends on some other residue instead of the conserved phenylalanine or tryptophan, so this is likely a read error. The CDR3 DNA follows: TGTGCCAGCAGCCGCCGGGGGGGCAGCGGGGGATACACCGGGGAGCTGTTTTAT. It translates to CASSRRGGSGGYTGELFY. The rearrangement joins TRBV6-2 or TRBV6-3 to TRBJ2-2; 8 bases map to TRBD2. V shed 6 bases, J shed 3 bases, and the junction held 15 bases outside the gene matches. Germline CDR1 and CDR2: MNHEY and SVGEGT. The CDR3 runs 18 residues.

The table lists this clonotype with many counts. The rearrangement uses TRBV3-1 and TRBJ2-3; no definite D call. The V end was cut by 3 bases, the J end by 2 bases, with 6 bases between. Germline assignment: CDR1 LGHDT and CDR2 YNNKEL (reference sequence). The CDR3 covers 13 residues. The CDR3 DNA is TGTGCCAGCAGCCAGCTATTCACAGATACGCAGTATTTT. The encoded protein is CASSQLFTDTQYF.

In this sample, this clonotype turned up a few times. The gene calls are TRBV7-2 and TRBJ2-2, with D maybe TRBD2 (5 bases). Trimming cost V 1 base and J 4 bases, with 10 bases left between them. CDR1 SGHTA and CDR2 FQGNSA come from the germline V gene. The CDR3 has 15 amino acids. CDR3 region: CASSLVIEGTGELFF. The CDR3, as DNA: TGTGCCAGCAGCTTAGTGATAGAGGGCACCGGGGAGCTGTTTTTT.

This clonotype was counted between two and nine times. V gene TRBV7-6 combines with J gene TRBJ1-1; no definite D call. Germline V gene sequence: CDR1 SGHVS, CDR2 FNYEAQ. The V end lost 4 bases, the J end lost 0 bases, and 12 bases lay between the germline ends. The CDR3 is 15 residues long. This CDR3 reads CASSSQHFMNTEAFF. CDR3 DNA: TGTGCCAGCAGCTCCCAGCACTTTATGAACACTGAAGCTTTCTTT.

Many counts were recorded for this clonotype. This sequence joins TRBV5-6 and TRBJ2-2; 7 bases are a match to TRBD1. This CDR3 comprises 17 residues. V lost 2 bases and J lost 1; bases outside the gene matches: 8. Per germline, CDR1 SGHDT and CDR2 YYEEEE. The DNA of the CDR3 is TGTGCCAGCAGCTTCTTACGTGGGACAGTGAACACCGGGGAGCTGTTTTTT. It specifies CASSFLRGTVNTGELFF.

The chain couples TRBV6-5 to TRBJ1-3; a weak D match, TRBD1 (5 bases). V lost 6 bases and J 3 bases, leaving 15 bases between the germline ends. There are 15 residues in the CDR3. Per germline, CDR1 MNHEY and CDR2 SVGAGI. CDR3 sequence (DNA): TGTGCCAGCAGACTCCAGGGAACCCTTGGAAACACCATATATTTT. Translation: CASRLQGTLGNTIYF.

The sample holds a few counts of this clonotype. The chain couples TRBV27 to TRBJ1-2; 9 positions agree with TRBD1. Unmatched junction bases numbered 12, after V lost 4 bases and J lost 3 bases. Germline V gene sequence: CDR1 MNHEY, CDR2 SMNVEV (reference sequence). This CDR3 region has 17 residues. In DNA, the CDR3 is TGTGCCAGCAGTTCCCACCCCCGGGACAGGGTTGACTATGGCTACACCTTC. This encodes CASSSHPRDRVDYGYTF.

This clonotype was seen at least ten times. In nucleotides, the CDR3 is TGTGCCAGCTCACCAGCGCGAGACGAGCAGTTCTTC. Amino acid sequence: CASSPARDEQFF. The chain uses TRBV18 and TRBJ2-1; D remains unclear. Trimming removed 2 bases at V and 10 bases at J, with 9 bases between. Germline V gene data show CDR1 as KGHSH and CDR2 as LQKENI. This CDR3 contains 12 residues.

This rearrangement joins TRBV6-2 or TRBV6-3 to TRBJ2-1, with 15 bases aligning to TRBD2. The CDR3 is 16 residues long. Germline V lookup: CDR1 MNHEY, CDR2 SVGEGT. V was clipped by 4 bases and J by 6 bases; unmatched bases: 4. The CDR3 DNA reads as TGTGCCAGCAGTTTCGGACTAGCGGGGGGGGGCAATGAGCAGTTCTTC. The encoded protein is CASSFGLAGGGNEQFF.

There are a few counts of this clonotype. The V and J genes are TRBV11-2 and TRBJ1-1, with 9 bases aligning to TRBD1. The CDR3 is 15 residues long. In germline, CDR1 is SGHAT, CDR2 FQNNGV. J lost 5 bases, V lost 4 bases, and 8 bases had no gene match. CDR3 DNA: TGTGCCAGCAGCTCGACCCGACAGGGGGGGACTGAAGCTTTCTTT. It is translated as CASSSTRQGGTEAFF. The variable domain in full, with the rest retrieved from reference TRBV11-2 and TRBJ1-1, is EAGVAQSPRYKIIEKRQSVAFWCNPISGHATLYWYQQILGQGPKLLIQFQNNGVVDDSQLPKDRFSAERLKGVDSTLKIQPAKLEDSAVYLCASSSTRQGGTEAFFGQGTRLTVV.

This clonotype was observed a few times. CDR3 sequence: CASGSTGINTEAFF. As DNA, the CDR3 is TGTGCCAGCGGCTCGACAGGGATCAACACTGAAGCTTTCTTT. The chain joins TRBV5-8 to TRBJ1-1; 7 positions match TRBD1. The germline V gene has CDR1 SGHTS and CDR2 YDEGEE. CDR3 size: 14 residues. V lost 7 bases and J lost 2; bases outside the gene matches: 8. Complete variable domain (other parts from reference TRBV5-8 and TRBJ1-1): EAGVTQSPTHLIKTRGQQATLRCSPISGHTSVYWYQQALGLGLQFLLWYDEGEERNRGNFPPRFSGRQFPNYSSELNVNALELEDSALYLCASGSTGINTEAFFGQGTRLTVV.

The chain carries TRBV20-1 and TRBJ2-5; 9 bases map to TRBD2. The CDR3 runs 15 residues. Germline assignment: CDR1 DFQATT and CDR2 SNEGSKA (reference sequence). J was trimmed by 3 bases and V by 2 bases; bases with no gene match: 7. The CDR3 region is CSARTRLAVKETQYF. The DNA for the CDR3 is TGCAGTGCTAGAACTCGACTAGCGGTGAAAGAGACCCAGTACTTC.